This T cell receptor (beta chain) emerged from a study of cytomegalovirus exposure and HLA in healthy donors. Study in general: The Caucasian-associated ancestry cluster held roughly 80% of 398 genotyped donors. General study points: Within an earlier analysis, most TCR beta V segments proved productive either about 87% or about 30% of the time. Cytomegalovirus association was assigned to over 150 TCR beta chains. TCR beta sequences reportedly predicted most subjects' HLA-A and HLA-B alleles accurately.

V was cut by 5 bases and J by 1 base, with 17 bases left in between. The CDR3 is 15 amino acids. In germline, CDR1 is SQVTM, CDR2 ANQGSEA. Of note for this clone: The target antigen is unknown.

The PCR made use of 60 Vbeta and 13 Jbeta primers. Some clones are missing from TCRdb's copy, which holds only in-frame ones; the method was immunoSEQ multiplex PCR. Of approximately 210,000 clones listed, 82% are singletons. Sequenced input: PBMCs. V and J are TRBV29-1 and TRBJ1-1; D unclear. This sequence originates from a man aged 35 to 55 in good health and CMV-seropositive. The CDR3 is CSVLSMYSSNTEAFF. The CDR3, as DNA: TGCAGCGTTTTATCTATGTACAGTTCGAACACTGAAGCTTTCTTT.